This T cell receptor (beta chain) was documented in a study of shared clonotypes between healthy human individuals. Study-wide background: CD4 naive and CD4 memory each took three plates per donor, while CD8 naive took two and CD8 memory one. The study's findings and limits: Large depth notwithstanding, sorted-subset sequencing proved incomplete by rarefaction.

Germline lookup yields CDR1 SGHVS and CDR2 FNYEAQ. The CDR3 is 11 residues long. The V and J ends lost 8 bases and 7 bases respectively, with 9 bases between them. The donor cohort consisted entirely of Caucasian adults residing in Nashville, Tennessee. Researchers divided each subset's genomic DNA evenly across several immunoSEQ plates. Using immunoSEQ multiplex PCR, the repertoire was profiled, and TCRdb retains in-frame clones only, with some absent. The sample lists more than 2,000,000 clones; 90% to 95% were seen once. As regards this clone: Its antigen is unidentified.

The specimen was naive CD4+ T cells from PBMCs. The subset denotes: CD45RA+ positively selected. This clonotype originated in a young man in good health. Some clones in this sample may be carry-over from other donors' samples. The chain recombines TRBV7-6 with TRBJ2-1; TRBD2 is a possible D gene (6 bases). Written as DNA, the CDR3 is TGTGCCAGCGGGCGGGGAAATGAGCAGTTCTTC. Residues: CASGRGNEQFF.